Below, 28 T cell receptor beta chains from the same sample are listed, as sequenced in a study of cytotoxic CD8 clonotypes in ibrutinib-treated CLL (dated by TCRdb to 2020 to 2023). Library creation used the immunoSEQ multiplex PCR assay. This is the immuneACCESS table as TCRdb keeps it, with only in-frame sequences that have V and J called. A part of the clones is gone; compared with another copy, unresolved V genes explain less than half, and the rest is unexplained. In all, the sample holds some 98,000 clones, and roughly 80% of those were seen once. Of the sample, less than 35% falls within the top ten clones. This sample's time point label indicates: about a year on ibrutinib. The source material was PBMCs, sampled after 12 months of ibrutinib treatment. These receptor sequences come from a human donor with chronic lymphocytic leukemia.

The CDR3: CASSLVRTGARSTDTQYF. The CDR3 DNA is TGTGCCAGCAGCTTAGTAAGGACAGGGGCCCGTAGCACAGATACGCAGTATTTT. The V and J genes are TRBV11-3 and TRBJ2-3; 9 bases map to TRBD1. Unmatched junction bases numbered 8, after V lost 1 base and J lost 0 bases. Germline CDR1 is SGHNT and CDR2 is YENEEA. This CDR3 has 18 residues.

The genes are TRBV6-1 and TRBJ1-5, with TRBD1 as a possible D gene (5 bases). Trimming removed 3 bases from V and 1 base from J, with 13 bases in between. This CDR3 contains 16 residues. Germline values: CDR1 MNHNS, CDR2 SASEGT. Here the CDR3 reads CASSDGGFWSNQPQHF. The CDR3 region has the DNA TGTGCCAGCAGTGATGGGGGGTTTTGGAGCAATCAGCCCCAGCATTTT.

This chain joins TRBV7-9 and TRBJ1-2; D is uncertain. The CDR3 has 11 residues. The germline V and J ends were trimmed by 5 bases and 7 bases, with 8 bases remaining between them. Germline lookup yields CDR1 SEHNR and CDR2 FQNEAQ (reference sequence). Written as DNA, the CDR3 is TGTGCCAGCAGCCGGGAGAGTGGCTACACCTTC. Translating it yields CASSRESGYTF.

The chain employs TRBV10-3 and TRBJ1-2; D unclear. V gave up 4 bases and J gave up 3 bases, with 3 bases separating them. There are 11 residues in the CDR3. Germline V gene data show CDR1 as ENHRY and CDR2 as SYGVKD. The DNA for the CDR3 is TGTGCCATCAGTGGACACTATGGCTACACCTTC. This codes for CAISGHYGYTF.

The V and J genes are TRBV28 and TRBJ1-1; the match to TRBD1 covers 8 bases. CDR3 size: 13 residues. Unmatched junction bases numbered 3, after V lost 8 bases and J lost 1 base. Per the germline V gene, CDR1 is MDHEN and CDR2 is SYDVKM. This CDR3 reads CASFDRGNTEAFF. As DNA, the CDR3 is TGTGCCAGCTTCGACAGGGGGAACACTGAAGCTTTCTTT.

This chain uses TRBV7-6 with TRBJ2-2; 7 bases line up with TRBD1. The V segment lost 1 base and the J segment 3 bases; nucleotides outside the gene matches: 8. The germline V gene has CDR1 SGHVS and CDR2 FNYEAQ. CDR3 length equals 17 residues. The CDR3 nucleotides read TGTGCCAGCAGCTTAGTTGGGCACAGGGGTCACACCGGGGAGCTGTTTTTT. Amino acids: CASSLVGHRGHTGELFF.

This clone has more than one count but fewer than ten. The CDR3 DNA follows: TGTGCCAGCGGGGGGAACTATGGCTACACCTTC. It specifies CASGGNYGYTF. The chain is built from TRBV6-1 and TRBJ1-2, with a possible D match to TRBD1 (5 bases). Trimming removed 8 bases from V and 2 bases from J, with 6 bases in between. This CDR3 is 11 amino acids long. Germline CDR1 and CDR2: MNHNS and SASEGT.

This clone has more than one count but fewer than ten. The chain links TRBV6-6 to TRBJ2-3; 7 nucleotides agree with TRBD2. Per germline, CDR1 MNHNY and CDR2 SVGAGI (reference sequence). The CDR3 covers 13 residues. Losses at the gene ends were 4 bases for V and 3 bases for J; bases not matched to a gene: 1. This chain's CDR3 is CASSWGGTDTQYF. The CDR3 bases are TGTGCCAGCAGTTGGGGAGGGACAGATACGCAGTATTTT.

V gene TRBV5-6 combines with J gene TRBJ2-5; possible D gene TRBD2, 5 bases. Germline-derived CDR1 and CDR2 are SGHDT and YYEEEE. V shed 1 base and J shed 5 bases, with 9 bases lying between them. CDR3 length: 13 amino acids. The CDR3 DNA reads TGTGCCAGCAGCTTGCGGGGTGGGGAGACCCAGTACTTC. This gives the protein CASSLRGGETQYF.

The chain employs TRBV19 and TRBJ2-5, with no clear D. V lost 5 bases and J lost 0, with 7 bases in between. Germline loops: CDR1 LNHDA, CDR2 SQIVND (reference sequence). This CDR3 is built from 13 residues. CDR3 sequence: CASSVRHQETQYF. For the CDR3, the DNA is TGTGCCAGTAGTGTGCGCCACCAAGAGACCCAGTACTTC.

The V and J genes are TRBV7-2 and TRBJ2-7, with a weak D call TRBD2 (6 bases). Trimming took off 6 bases at V and 4 bases at J, with 13 bases between the two ends. The CDR3 is made up of 13 amino acids. The germline V gene has CDR1 SGHTA and CDR2 FQGNSA. Here the CDR3 reads CASSSGGGYEQYF. CDR3 DNA sequence: TGTGCCAGCAGTAGTGGAGGAGGGTACGAGCAGTACTTC.

The chain links TRBV30 to TRBJ1-4; D remains unclear. CDR1 and CDR2 (germline): GTSNPN, SVGIG (reference sequence). This CDR3 has 13 residues. V was pared by 0 bases and J by 7 bases, with 9 bases between. DNA of the CDR3: TGTGCCTGGAGTGTACACGGGAGTGAAAAACTGTTTTTT. It yields the protein CAWSVHGSEKLFF.

The chain has TRBV19 and TRBJ2-3, with 8 nucleotides matching TRBD1. Germline assignment: CDR1 LNHDA and CDR2 SQIVND (reference sequence). The CDR3 consists of 14 residues. V was clipped by 3 bases and J by 3 bases; unmatched bases: 2. CDR3 in amino acids: CASSIQGATDTQYF. As DNA, the CDR3 is TGTGCCAGTAGTATCCAGGGGGCTACAGATACGCAGTATTTT.

About this clone itself: Additional DNA sequences in this sample encode the identical CDR3. V and J are TRBV7-2 and TRBJ1-2; D perhaps matches TRBD1 (5 bases). The CDR3 has 13 amino acids. Per germline, CDR1 SGHTA and CDR2 FQGNSA. V shed 9 bases and J shed 2 bases, with 13 bases lying between them. In nucleotides, the CDR3 is TGTGCCAGTAGACAAGGGGACAACTATGGCTACACCTTC. Encoded protein: CASRQGDNYGYTF. The complete variable domain, with remaining parts taken from reference TRBV7-2 and TRBJ1-2, reads GAGVSQSPSNKVTEKGKDVELRCDPISGHTALYWYRQSLGQGLEFLIYFQGNSAPDKSGLPSDRFSAERTGGSVSTLTIQRTQQEDSAVYLCASRQGDNYGYTFGSGTRLTVV.

The chain is built from TRBV6-5 and TRBJ1-4, with D tentatively TRBD1 (5 bases). The CDR3 sequence is 13 residues long. Trimming removed 6 bases at V and 8 bases at J, with 13 bases between. The germline V gene encodes CDR1 MNHEY and CDR2 SVGAGI. The DNA for the CDR3 is TGTGCCAGCAGAAGTCAGGGAAGCGAAAAACTGTTTTTT. Translated: CASRSQGSEKLFF.

J is TRBJ2-7 and V is TRBV19, with 9 nucleotides matching TRBD1. Germline-derived CDR1 and CDR2 are LNHDA and SQIVND (reference sequence). The CDR3 spans 13 residues. V dropped 5 bases and J dropped 3; count of bases not matched to a gene: 2. The CDR3 sequence: CASSLTGGYEQYF. CDR3 in DNA: TGTGCCAGTAGTTTGACAGGGGGCTACGAGCAGTACTTC.

This sequence joins TRBV7-9 and TRBJ1-1; a weak D match, TRBD1 (5 bases). Germline values: CDR1 SEHNR, CDR2 FQNEAQ (reference sequence). Trimming pared 5 bases from V and 4 bases from J, leaving 14 bases between. The CDR3 sequence is 14 residues long. The CDR3 is CASSPRGGVTEAFF. The CDR3 DNA follows: TGTGCCAGCAGCCCCCGCGGGGGGGTCACTGAAGCTTTCTTT.

This chain joins TRBV5-1 and TRBJ2-2, with D unresolved. The V end was cut by 6 bases, the J end by 6 bases, with 9 bases between. CDR1 SGHRS and CDR2 YFSETQ come from the germline V gene. The CDR3 runs 12 residues. The DNA for the CDR3 is TGCGCCAGCATTAACCCCCCCGGGGAGCTGTTTTTT. It codes for CASINPPGELFF.

This rearrangement joins TRBV20-1 to TRBJ2-7; D is ambiguous. The germline V and J ends were trimmed by 6 bases and 2 bases, with 8 bases remaining between them. Germline CDR1 is DFQATT and CDR2 is SNEGSKA (reference sequence). The CDR3 runs 11 residues. CDR3: CSAGTAYEQYF. CDR3 sequence (DNA): TGCAGTGCGGGAACAGCCTACGAGCAGTACTTC.

A word on this clone: Other DNA sequences from this sample encode an identical CDR3 as well. The rearrangement links TRBV29-1 to TRBJ1-1, with D unclear. CDR3 length: 13 amino acids. The germline V gene has CDR1 SQVTM and CDR2 ANQGSEA. The V gene lost 5 bases and the J gene lost 0 bases, with 10 bases spanning the gap. The CDR3 nucleotides read TGCAGCGTTAGACCAGGTATGAACACTGAAGCTTTCTTT. Translation gives CSVRPGMNTEAFF.

V is TRBV28 and J is TRBJ2-5; weak D call: TRBD2 (7 bases). Germline V gene sequence: CDR1 MDHEN, CDR2 SYDVKM. The CDR3 covers 13 residues. Trimming shortened V by 9 bases and J by 3 bases, and 14 bases separated the two germline ends. The DNA for the CDR3 is TGTGCCAGGAGTCCGGGGGGCGAAGAGACCCAGTACTTC. Amino acid sequence: CARSPGGEETQYF. Based on the CDR3 plus reference TRBV28 and TRBJ2-5, the full variable domain is DVKVTQSSRYLVKRTGEKVFLECVQDMDHENMFWYRQDPGLGLRLIYFSYDVKMKEKGDIPEGYSVSREKKERFSLILESASTNQTSMYLCARSPGGEETQYFGPGTRLLVL.

J is TRBJ1-4 and V is TRBV4-1; D call uncertain. The ends were cut back, 4 bases at V and 6 bases at J, with 9 bases in the middle. The CDR3 extends over 13 amino acids. The germline CDR1 and CDR2 sequences are MGHRA and YSYEKL. CDR3 sequence reads: CASSLTRDEKLFF. CDR3 bases: TGCGCCAGCAGCCTCACACGGGATGAAAAACTGTTTTTT.

The gene calls are TRBV6-5 and TRBJ1-2, with 7 bases fitting TRBD1. Germline trimming cut 4 bases from V and 1 base from J; bases unmatched to any gene: 6. CDR1 and CDR2 (germline): MNHEY, SVGAGI. CDR3 length equals 15 residues. The chain's CDR3 is CASSLRGQSNYGYTF. The CDR3 DNA reads as TGTGCCAGCAGTTTAAGGGGACAGAGTAACTATGGCTACACCTTC.

The chain recombines TRBV11-3 with TRBJ2-1; D may be TRBD1 (5 bases). Germline CDR1 and CDR2: SGHNT and YENEEA. V was clipped by 1 base and J by 6 bases, with 7 bases between them. The length of the CDR3 is 13 residues. CDR3 sequence reads: CASSLGRGNEQFF. The CDR3 DNA follows: TGTGCCAGCAGCTTAGGAAGGGGCAATGAGCAGTTCTTC.

This chain connects TRBV4-2 to TRBJ2-5; unclear D gene. Germline V gene data show CDR1 as LGHNA and CDR2 as YNFKEQ. Trimming removed 0 bases at V and 3 bases at J, with 11 bases between. The CDR3 has 15 residues. The CDR3 loop is CASSQDLGAEETQYF. CDR3 DNA sequence: TGTGCCAGCAGCCAAGATTTGGGTGCCGAAGAGACCCAGTACTTC.

J is TRBJ2-5 and V is TRBV5-3; no definite D call. TRBV5-3 is an ORF for which the function is uncertain. V lost 1 base and J lost 4, with 5 bases in between. The CDR3 runs to 12 residues. The CDR3 reads CARSLFLETQYF. The CDR3 region has the DNA TGTGCCAGAAGCTTGTTCCTAGAGACCCAGTACTTC.

This rearrangement joins TRBV5-1 to TRBJ1-2; D gene unclear. V dropped 3 bases and J dropped 2 bases, with 5 bases sitting between them. CDR3 length: 12 amino acids. Germline CDR1 is SGHRS and CDR2 is YFSETQ. CDR3 in DNA: TGCGCCAGCAGCTACGAAAACTATGGCTACACCTTC. It translates to CASSYENYGYTF.

This chain links TRBV2 with TRBJ1-5; D ambiguous. The length of the CDR3 is 13 residues. V was cut by 2 bases and J by 6 bases, with 8 bases left in between. Germline V gene data show CDR1 as SNHLY and CDR2 as FYNNEI. The CDR3 sequence is CASSETLSQPQHF. For the CDR3, the DNA is TGTGCCAGCAGTGAAACGCTCAGTCAGCCCCAGCATTTT.